What follows describes a single T cell receptor (beta chain). The antigen is not known. The sample comes from a study of cytomegalovirus exposure and HLA in healthy donors. Study-wide results and caveats: Later analysis placed DRB1 highest and HLA-C lowest in TCR association rates, which differed by HLA locus. The study designated 150 or so TCR beta chains cytomegalovirus-associated. Analysis was carried out at a later point, and it linked a missense DCLRE1C variant to TCR beta V- and J-gene trimming. A later analysis appeared to link common viral pathogens to several of the most significant clusters.

It was with 60 Vbeta and 13 Jbeta primers that the PCR ran. Clones were read by immunoSEQ multiplex PCR, and TCRdb kept only the in-frame ones, dropping some. The sample has around 200,000 clones; 84% are singletons. The CDR3 sequence is 16 residues long. The germline gives CDR1 MDHEN, CDR2 SYDVKM. V lost 5 bases and J lost 6, with 21 bases in between. V gene TRBV28 combines with J gene TRBJ2-3, with D perhaps TRBD2 (5 bases). The TCR was taken from a girl aged 2-10 years in good health and CMV-seropositive. Sequencing was done on a sample of PBMCs. CDR3 in amino acids: CASSPTGFTAQDTQYF. Written as DNA, the CDR3 is TGTGCCAGCAGTCCGACGGGATTTACGGCACAGGATACGCAGTATTTT.